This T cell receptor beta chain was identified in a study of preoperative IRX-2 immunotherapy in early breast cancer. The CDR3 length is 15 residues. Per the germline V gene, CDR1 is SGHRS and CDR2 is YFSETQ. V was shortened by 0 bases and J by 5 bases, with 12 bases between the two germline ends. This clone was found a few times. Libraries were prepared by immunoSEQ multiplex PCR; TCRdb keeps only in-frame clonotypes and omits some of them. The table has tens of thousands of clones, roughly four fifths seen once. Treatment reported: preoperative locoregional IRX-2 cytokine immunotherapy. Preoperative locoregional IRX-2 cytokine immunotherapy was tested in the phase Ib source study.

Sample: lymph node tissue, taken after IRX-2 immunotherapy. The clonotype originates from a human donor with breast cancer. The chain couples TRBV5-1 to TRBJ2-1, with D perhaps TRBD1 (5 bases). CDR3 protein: CASSLVAGSHNEQFF. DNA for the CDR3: TGCGCCAGCAGCTTGGTGGCAGGGTCCCACAATGAGCAGTTCTTC. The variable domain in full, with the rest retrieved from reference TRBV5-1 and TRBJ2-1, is KAGVTQTPRYLIKTRGQQVTLSCSPISGHRSVSWYQQTPGQGLQFLFEYFSETQRNKGNFPGRFSGRQFSNSRSEMNVSTLELGDSALYLCASSLVAGSHNEQFFGPGTRLTVL.